These T cell receptor beta chains were read from a single sample in a study of T cell responses to AZD1222 COVID-19 vaccine. This table comes from immunoSEQ multiplex PCR, and its TCRdb copy is limited to in-frame clones, with some not included. The profile shows some 130,000 clones, 75% to 85% of them singletons. The material sequenced was peripheral blood, taken 28 days after the second dose of the MenACWY control vaccine. All receptors come from an adult who received the MenACWY meningococcal vaccine as a control. Each CDR3 is given with its conserved first and last residue. D genes are given only for firm matches. Where a row states a size, it is once, few, many or the class of an expanded clone; other rows omit it.

cdr3_aa cdr3_nt clone_size cdr3_length v_call d_call j_call
CASSQEWSRPLSSGNTIYF TGTGCCAGCAGCCAAGAATGGAGCCGCCCGTTAAGCTCTGGAAACACCATATATTTT . 19 TRBV14 . TRBJ1-3
CASSIQQSSGNTIYF TGTGCCAGTAGTATACAACAGAGCTCTGGAAACACCATATATTTT . 15 TRBV19 . TRBJ1-3
CASSLVYGRAAGSNEQFF TGTGCCAGCAGCTTAGTATACGGGAGGGCCGCCGGGTCTAATGAGCAGTTCTTC . 18 TRBV11-2 TRBD2 TRBJ2-1
CASSSQPTGGDYGYTF TGCGCCAGCAGCTCCCAACCGACAGGGGGGGACTATGGCTACACCTTC . 16 TRBV5-1 TRBD1 TRBJ1-2
CASSPGVGRYGYTF TGTGCCAGCAGCCCCGGGGTGGGCCGCTATGGCTACACCTTC . 14 TRBV28 . TRBJ1-2
CASSLDAGAYGYTF TGTGCCAGCAGCTTGGATGCAGGGGCCTATGGCTACACCTTC . 14 TRBV5-5 . TRBJ1-2
CASSQSASGQPQHF TGCGCCAGCAGTCAATCAGCGTCAGGGCAGCCCCAGCATTTT . 14 TRBV23-1 . TRBJ1-5
CATSPGKTSGLQETQYF TGTGCCACCAGTCCAGGAAAGACTAGCGGACTCCAAGAGACCCAGTACTTC . 17 TRBV15 TRBD2 TRBJ2-5
CAWKDNGPKLFF TGTGCCTGGAAAGACAACGGCCCAAAACTGTTTTTT . 12 TRBV30 . TRBJ1-4
CSAGQYNEQFF TGCAGCGCGGGACAGTACAATGAGCAGTTCTTC . 11 TRBV29-1 TRBD1 TRBJ2-1
CASSLHPLGTQNTGELFF TGCGCCAGCAGCCTCCATCCCCTAGGGACTCAGAACACCGGGGAGCTGTTTTTT . 18 TRBV4-1 . TRBJ2-2
CATSRATGTGRSPLHF TGTGCCACCAGCAGGGCTACCGGGACAGGGCGCTCACCCCTCCACTTT . 16 TRBV15 TRBD1 TRBJ1-6
CASSYQGRTEAFF TGTGCCAGCAGTTACCAGGGTCGCACTGAAGCTTTCTTT . 13 TRBV6-5 . TRBJ1-1
CASKPGSENSPLHF TGTGCCAGCAAACCGGGATCGGAGAATTCACCCCTCCACTTT . 14 TRBV9 . TRBJ1-6
CASSPNRDSYTGELFF TGTGCCAGCTCACCTAACCGGGACTCGTACACCGGGGAGCTGTTTTTT . 16 TRBV18 . TRBJ2-2
CASSLIAGAANEQFF TGTGCCAGCAGCTTAATAGCGGGGGCCGCCAATGAGCAGTTCTTC . 15 TRBV7-2 TRBD2 TRBJ2-1
CASSLDQGTALYGYTF TGTGCCAGCAGCTTAGATCAGGGAACAGCCCTCTATGGCTACACCTTC . 16 TRBV11-2 . TRBJ1-2
CASSIRTGLTGELFF TGTGCCAGCAGCATTCGGACAGGGCTCACCGGGGAGCTGTTTTTT once 15 TRBV11-2 TRBD1 TRBJ2-2
CAWSSITGKVEQYF TGTGCCTGGAGTTCCATCACAGGGAAGGTCGAGCAGTACTTC . 14 TRBV30 . TRBJ2-7
CASSLGPGQPEVHF TGCGCCAGCAGCTTGGGCCCCGGACAGCCGGAGGTGCATTTT . 14 TRBV5-1 . TRBJ1-5
CASSLIGSRDTEAFF TGCGCCAGCAGCCTTATAGGATCCCGGGACACTGAAGCTTTCTTT . 15 TRBV4-1 . TRBJ1-1
CASSVGTAANQPQHF TGTGCCAGCAGCGTAGGGACAGCTGCCAATCAGCCCCAGCATTTT . 15 TRBV9 . TRBJ1-5
CASSQERTGPYEQYF TGCGCCAGCAGCCAAGAGAGGACAGGACCCTACGAGCAGTACTTC . 15 TRBV4-3 TRBD1 TRBJ2-7
CASSLDGGKNNEQFF TGTGCCAGCAGCTTGGACGGCGGGAAGAACAATGAGCAGTTCTTC . 15 TRBV5-4 . TRBJ2-1
CASSLVPTGSGANVLTF TGCGCCAGCAGCTTGGTCCCAACAGGGAGTGGGGCCAACGTCCTGACTTTC . 17 TRBV5-1 . TRBJ2-6
CASSGWGSSGNTIYF TGTGCCAGCAGCGGTTGGGGAAGCTCTGGAAACACCATATATTTT . 15 TRBV6-5 . TRBJ1-3
CASSSGPYNTEAFF TGTGCCAGTAGTAGCGGACCCTATAACACTGAAGCTTTCTTT . 14 TRBV19 . TRBJ1-1
CASSLRQLNEKLFF TGCGCCAGCAGCTTGCGGCAACTTAATGAAAAACTGTTTTTT once 14 TRBV5-1 . TRBJ1-4
CASSQVREKLFF TGTGCCAGCAGCCAAGTTCGTGAAAAACTGTTTTTT . 12 TRBV14 . TRBJ1-4
CASSLRSRADEAFF TGTGCCAGCAGCTTACGATCGAGGGCGGATGAAGCTTTCTTT . 14 TRBV7-2 . TRBJ1-1
CASSKTSGTDEQYF TGTGCCAGTAGTAAGACTAGCGGGACCGACGAGCAGTACTTC . 14 TRBV19 TRBD2 TRBJ2-7
CASRRGLAGVEQFF TGTGCCAGCAGAAGGGGACTAGCGGGAGTGGAGCAGTTCTTC . 14 TRBV6-5 TRBD2 TRBJ2-1
CAWSDRQGGQPQHF TGTGCCTGGAGTGACCGACAGGGTGGTCAGCCCCAGCATTTT once 14 TRBV30 TRBD1 TRBJ1-5
CASSSGAINSPLHF TGTGCCAGCAGCTCCGGAGCTATTAATTCACCCCTCCACTTT . 14 TRBV3-1/TRBV3-2 . TRBJ1-6
CASSQRTSGGTGELFF TGTGCCAGCAGTCAGAGGACTAGCGGGGGGACCGGGGAGCTGTTTTTT once 16 TRBV7-2 TRBD2 TRBJ2-2
CASSLGDIPDTQYF TGTGCCAGCAGTTTAGGGGACATCCCAGATACGCAGTATTTT . 14 TRBV28 . TRBJ2-3
CASSFGSTDTQYF TGTGCCAGCAGCTTTGGGAGCACAGATACGCAGTATTTT . 13 TRBV9 . TRBJ2-3
CASSYGQGAPEAFF TGCGCCAGCAGCTACGGACAGGGGGCTCCTGAAGCTTTCTTT . 14 TRBV5-1 TRBD1 TRBJ1-1
CASSSRGGQYNTGELFF TGCGCCAGCAGCTCGAGAGGGGGTCAGTATAACACCGGGGAGCTGTTTTTT . 17 TRBV5-1 . TRBJ2-2
CASSRTGVLTSSYNSPLHF TGTGCCAGCTCACGGACAGGGGTCCTTACGAGCTCCTATAATTCACCCCTCCACTTT . 19 TRBV13 TRBD1 TRBJ1-6
CASSPDTPGNQPQHF TGCGCCAGCAGCCCCGACACCCCCGGGAATCAGCCCCAGCATTTT . 15 TRBV5-1 . TRBJ1-5
CASSWGGTLEQYF TGTGCCAGCAGCTGGGGGGGGACCCTAGAGCAGTACTTC . 13 TRBV3-1/TRBV3-2 TRBD2 TRBJ2-7